These 12 T cell receptor beta chains were sequenced from one sample in a study of OX40 agonist ivuxolimab in advanced cancers. Sequenced by immunoSEQ multiplex PCR; TCRdb stores in-frame clones only, minus some. The data contain more than 50,000 clones, 87% of them singletons. The sequencing used CD4+ or CD8+ T cells sorted from blood, collected in a trial of the OX40 agonist ivuxolimab. These receptors were taken from an adult with an advanced solid tumor such as melanoma, head and neck, liver or kidney cancer.

This clone has more than one count but fewer than ten. The gene calls are TRBV18 and TRBJ2-7, with D unclear. Germline CDR1 and CDR2: KGHSH and LQKENI. Trimming removed 0 bases at V and 3 bases at J, with 9 bases between. This CDR3 is 14 amino acids long. CDR3 in amino acids: CASSPPSQIYEQYF. The CDR3 nucleotides read TGTGCCAGCTCACCACCTAGTCAGATCTACGAGCAGTACTTC. The full variable domain, rest sourced from reference TRBV18 and TRBJ2-7, is NAGVMQNPRHLVRRRGQEARLRCSPMKGHSHVYWYRQLPEEGLKFMVYLQKENIIDESGMPKERFSAEFPKEGPSILRIQQVVRGDSAAYFCASSPPSQIYEQYFGPGTRLTVT.

The rearrangement uses TRBV4-1 and TRBJ2-2; 9 bases match TRBD1. Germline CDR1 reads MGHRA; CDR2 reads YSYEKL. The CDR3 covers 14 residues. Germline trimming cut 6 bases from V and 5 bases from J; bases unmatched to any gene: 4. CDR3 sequence reads: CASRDRGWTGELFF. The CDR3 DNA is TGCGCCAGCAGGGACAGGGGATGGACCGGGGAGCTGTTTTTT.

The rearrangement joins TRBV7-2 to TRBJ2-3; D call uncertain. The CDR3 has 15 amino acids. CDR1 and CDR2 (germline): SGHTA, FQGNSA. The V end was cut by 1 base, the J end by 2 bases, with 10 bases between. The CDR3 sequence is CASSLDSSHTDTQYF. DNA of the CDR3: TGTGCCAGCAGCTTAGATAGCTCTCACACAGATACGCAGTATTTT.

This rearrangement joins TRBV2 to TRBJ2-5, with a possible D match to TRBD1 (5 bases). In germline, CDR1 is SNHLY, CDR2 FYNNEI. V was shortened by 6 bases and J by 5 bases, with 13 bases between the two germline ends. CDR3 length: 13 amino acids. CDR3 coding DNA: TGTGCCAGCAGCGACACAGGTTTCGAGACCCAGTACTTC. Translating gives CASSDTGFETQYF.

The chain couples TRBV19 to TRBJ1-1, with D possibly being TRBD1 (6 bases). V dropped 6 bases and J dropped 3 bases, with 8 bases sitting between them. Germline V gene data show CDR1 as LNHDA and CDR2 as SQIVND (reference sequence). The CDR3 loop spans 12 amino acids. CDR3 in amino acids: CASRRGYTEAFF. CDR3 sequence (DNA): TGTGCCAGTAGGAGGGGGTACACTGAAGCTTTCTTT.

The chain joins TRBV4-3 to TRBJ2-1; 7 bases agree with TRBD2. This CDR3 comprises 16 residues. V shed 0 bases, J shed 7 bases, and the junction held 9 bases outside the gene matches. The germline V gene encodes CDR1 LGHNA and CDR2 YSLEER. For the CDR3, the DNA is TGCGCCAGCAGCCAAGATCGTGGGGGAGGGCCAAATGAGCAGTTCTTC. This sequence encodes CASSQDRGGGPNEQFF.

The rearrangement links TRBV7-8 to TRBJ2-1; D unresolved. Deletions cut 5 bases from V and 0 bases from J, with 8 bases between. The CDR3 totals 14 residues. Germline V gene lookup returns CDR1 SGHVS and CDR2 FQNEAQ. The CDR3, as DNA: TGTGCCAGCAGCCCCTTCTCCTCCTACAATGAGCAGTTCTTC. It translates to CASSPFSSYNEQFF.

The chain couples TRBV7-6 to TRBJ2-3; D might be TRBD2 (5 bases). Trimming shortened V by 7 bases and J by 3 bases, and 14 bases separated the two germline ends. The CDR3 contains 14 residues. CDR1 and CDR2 (germline): SGHVS, FNYEAQ. In DNA, the CDR3 is TGTGCCAGCACGGAGGCCCCGGCGACAGATACGCAGTATTTT. As protein: CASTEAPATDTQYF.

This chain connects TRBV11-2 to TRBJ2-1, with no clear D. The germline V gene encodes CDR1 SGHAT and CDR2 FQNNGV. The CDR3 length is 14 residues. Trimming removed 2 bases at V and 4 bases at J, with 9 bases between. The CDR3 is CASSLNTAYNEQFF. The CDR3 region has the DNA TGTGCCAGCAGCTTAAATACAGCTTACAATGAGCAGTTCTTC.

This clone has just one count. V gene TRBV10-1 combines with J gene TRBJ2-5; 11 nucleotides agree with TRBD1. Germline V lookup: CDR1 WNHNN, CDR2 SYGVQD (reference sequence). The CDR3 runs 15 residues. With V trimmed by 5 bases and J by 4 bases, 6 bases remained unmatched. CDR3 nucleotides: TGCGCCAGCAGTCTGGACAGGGGGCGAGGAGAGACCCAGTACTTC. The encoded protein is CASSLDRGRGETQYF.

The V gene is TRBV30, the J gene TRBJ1-1, with a possible D match to TRBD1 (6 bases). CDR3 length: 14 amino acids. CDR1 and CDR2 (germline): GTSNPN, SVGIG (reference sequence). Deletions cut 2 bases from V and 4 bases from J, with 14 bases between. The DNA for the CDR3 is TGTGCCTGGAGTTCGGGGGCTGGAAGCACTGAAGCTTTCTTT. Protein: CAWSSGAGSTEAFF.

The chain is built from TRBV11-3 and TRBJ2-7; D gene ambiguous. Trimming pared 4 bases from V and 6 bases from J, leaving 13 bases between. CDR3 length: 13 amino acids. Germline V gene lookup returns CDR1 SGHNT and CDR2 YENEEA. CDR3 loop: CASSSISTGEQYF. Written as DNA, the CDR3 is TGTGCCAGCAGCTCCATTTCCACGGGCGAGCAGTACTTC. Looking up the rest from reference TRBV11-3 and TRBJ2-7 gives the full variable domain: EAGVVQSPRYKIIEKKQPVAFWCNPISGHNTLYWYLQNLGQGPELLIRYENEEAVDDSQLPKDRFSAERLKGVDSTLKIQPAELGDSAVYLCASSSISTGEQYFGPGTRLTVT.